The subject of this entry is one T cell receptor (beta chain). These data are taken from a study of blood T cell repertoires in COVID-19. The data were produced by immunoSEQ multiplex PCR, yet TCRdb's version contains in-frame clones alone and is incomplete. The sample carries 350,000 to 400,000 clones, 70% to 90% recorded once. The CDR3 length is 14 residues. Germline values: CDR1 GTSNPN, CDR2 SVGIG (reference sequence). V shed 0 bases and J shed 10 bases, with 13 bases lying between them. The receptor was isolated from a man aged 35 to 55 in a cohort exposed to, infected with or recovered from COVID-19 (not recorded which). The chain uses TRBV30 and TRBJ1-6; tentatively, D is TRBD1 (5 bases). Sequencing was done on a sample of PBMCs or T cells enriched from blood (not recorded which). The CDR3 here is CAWSVRQGGSPLHF. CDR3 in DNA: TGTGCCTGGAGTGTACGTCAGGGTGGCTCACCCCTCCACTTT.